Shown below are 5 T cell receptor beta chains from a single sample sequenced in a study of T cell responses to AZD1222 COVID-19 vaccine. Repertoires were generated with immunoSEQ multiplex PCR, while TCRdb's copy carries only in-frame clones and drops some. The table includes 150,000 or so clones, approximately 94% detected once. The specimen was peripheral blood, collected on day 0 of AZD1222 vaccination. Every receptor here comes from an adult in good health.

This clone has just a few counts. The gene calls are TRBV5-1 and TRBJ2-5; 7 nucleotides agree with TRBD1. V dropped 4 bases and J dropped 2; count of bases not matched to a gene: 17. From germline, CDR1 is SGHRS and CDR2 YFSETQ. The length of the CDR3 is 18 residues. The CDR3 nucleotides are TGCGCCAGCAGCCTTCAACCCTTAAAGACAGGGTATCAAGAGACCCAGTACTTC. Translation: CASSLQPLKTGYQETQYF. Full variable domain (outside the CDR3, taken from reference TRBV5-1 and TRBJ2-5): KAGVTQTPRYLIKTRGQQVTLSCSPISGHRSVSWYQQTPGQGLQFLFEYFSETQRNKGNFPGRFSGRQFSNSRSEMNVSTLELGDSALYLCASSLQPLKTGYQETQYFGPGTRLLVL.

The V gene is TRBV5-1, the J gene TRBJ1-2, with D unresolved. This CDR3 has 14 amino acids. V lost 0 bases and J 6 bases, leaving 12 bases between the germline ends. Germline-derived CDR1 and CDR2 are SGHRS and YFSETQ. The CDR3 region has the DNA TGCGCCAGCAGCTTGGAAGGTCTGGGCGATGGCTACACCTTC. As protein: CASSLEGLGDGYTF.

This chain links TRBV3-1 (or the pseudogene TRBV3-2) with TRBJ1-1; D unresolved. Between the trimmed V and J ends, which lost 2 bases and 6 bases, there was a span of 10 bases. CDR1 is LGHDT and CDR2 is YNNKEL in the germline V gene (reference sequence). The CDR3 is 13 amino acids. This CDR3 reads CASSQHGFPEAFF. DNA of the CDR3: TGTGCCAGCAGCCAACACGGGTTTCCTGAAGCTTTCTTT.

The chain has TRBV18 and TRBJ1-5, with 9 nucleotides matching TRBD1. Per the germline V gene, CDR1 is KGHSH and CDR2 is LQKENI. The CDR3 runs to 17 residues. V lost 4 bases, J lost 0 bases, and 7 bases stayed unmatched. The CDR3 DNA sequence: TGTGCCAGCTCACGGGGACAGGGCGGTAATAGCAATCAGCCCCAGCATTTT. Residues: CASSRGQGGNSNQPQHF.

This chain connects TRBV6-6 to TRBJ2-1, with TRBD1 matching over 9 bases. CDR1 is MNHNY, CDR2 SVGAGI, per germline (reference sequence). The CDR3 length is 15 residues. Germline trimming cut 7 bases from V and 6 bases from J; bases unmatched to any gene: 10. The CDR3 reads CASTQGQGLVNEQFF. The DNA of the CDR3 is TGTGCCAGCACCCAGGGACAGGGTCTGGTCAATGAGCAGTTCTTC.